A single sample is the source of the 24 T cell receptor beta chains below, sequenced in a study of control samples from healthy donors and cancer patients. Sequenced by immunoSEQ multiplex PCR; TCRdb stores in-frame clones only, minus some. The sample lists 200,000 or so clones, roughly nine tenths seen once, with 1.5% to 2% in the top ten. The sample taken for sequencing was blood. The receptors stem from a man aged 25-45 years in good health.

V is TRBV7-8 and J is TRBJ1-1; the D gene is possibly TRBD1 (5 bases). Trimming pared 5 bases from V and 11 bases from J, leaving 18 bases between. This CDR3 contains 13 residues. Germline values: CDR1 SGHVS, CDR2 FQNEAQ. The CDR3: CASSEGYMLAAFF. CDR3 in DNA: TGTGCCAGCAGCGAGGGGTACATGCTGGCCGCTTTCTTT. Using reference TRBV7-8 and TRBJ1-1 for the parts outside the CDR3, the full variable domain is GAGVSQSPRYKVAKRGQDVALRCDPISGHVSLFWYQQALGQGPEFLTYFQNEAQLDKSGLPSDRFFAERPEGSVSTLKIQRTQQEDSAVYLCASSEGYMLAAFFGQGTRLTVV.

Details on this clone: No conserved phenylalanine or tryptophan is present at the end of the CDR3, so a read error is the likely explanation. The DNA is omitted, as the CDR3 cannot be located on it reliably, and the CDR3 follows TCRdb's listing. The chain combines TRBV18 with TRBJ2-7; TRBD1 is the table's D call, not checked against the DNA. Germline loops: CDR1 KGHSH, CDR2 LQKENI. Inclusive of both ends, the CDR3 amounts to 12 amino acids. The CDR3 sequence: CASSQAGQGIRL.

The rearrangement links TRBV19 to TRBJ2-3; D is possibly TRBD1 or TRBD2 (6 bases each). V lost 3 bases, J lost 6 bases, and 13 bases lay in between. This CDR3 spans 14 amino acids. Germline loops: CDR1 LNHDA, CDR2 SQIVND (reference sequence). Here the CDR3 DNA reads TGTGCCAGTAGTATGGGGGGCGAGGGGGATACGCAGTATTTT. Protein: CASSMGGEGDTQYF.

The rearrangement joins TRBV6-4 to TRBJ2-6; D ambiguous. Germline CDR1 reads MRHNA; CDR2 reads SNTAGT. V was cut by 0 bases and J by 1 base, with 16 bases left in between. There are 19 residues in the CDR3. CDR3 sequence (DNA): TGTGCCAGCAGTGACTCGAGCCCAACTATCCGTTCTGGGGCCAACGTCCTGACTTTC. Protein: CASSDSSPTIRSGANVLTF.

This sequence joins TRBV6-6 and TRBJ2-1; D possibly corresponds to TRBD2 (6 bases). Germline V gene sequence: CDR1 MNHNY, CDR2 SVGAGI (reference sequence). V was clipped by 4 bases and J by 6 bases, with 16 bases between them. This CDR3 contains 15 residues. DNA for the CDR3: TGTGCCAGCAGTTCCCCGGACCCCGGGGGCAATGAGCAGTTCTTC. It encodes CASSSPDPGGNEQFF.

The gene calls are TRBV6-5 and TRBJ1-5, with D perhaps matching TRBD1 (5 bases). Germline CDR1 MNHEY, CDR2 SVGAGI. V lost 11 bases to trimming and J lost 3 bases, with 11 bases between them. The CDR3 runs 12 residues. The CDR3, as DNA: TGTGCCTTAGGGGAGCCCAATCAGCCCCAGCATTTT. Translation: CALGEPNQPQHF.

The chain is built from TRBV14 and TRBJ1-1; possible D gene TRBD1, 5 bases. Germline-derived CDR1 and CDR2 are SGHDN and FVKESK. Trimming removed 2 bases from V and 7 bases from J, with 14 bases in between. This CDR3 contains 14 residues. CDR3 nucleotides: TGTGCCAGCAGCCAATATAGACAGTCTTATGAAGCTTTCTTT. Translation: CASSQYRQSYEAFF.

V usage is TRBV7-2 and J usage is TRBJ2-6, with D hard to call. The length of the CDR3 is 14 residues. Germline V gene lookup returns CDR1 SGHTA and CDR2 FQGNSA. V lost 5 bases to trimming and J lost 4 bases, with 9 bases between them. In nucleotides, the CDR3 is TGTGCCAGCAGCCCGGGCCCAGGGGCCAACGTCCTGACTTTC. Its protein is CASSPGPGANVLTF.

CDR3 nucleotides: TGTGCCAGCAGCTTGTTTACGGGGTCCGCTGAAGCTTTCTTT. Translation: CASSLFTGSAEAFF. This chain joins TRBV5-5 and TRBJ1-1; D gene unclear. The CDR3 has 14 amino acids. Germline lookup yields CDR1 SGHKS and CDR2 YYEKEE (reference sequence). V lost 1 base and J lost 6, with 13 bases in between.

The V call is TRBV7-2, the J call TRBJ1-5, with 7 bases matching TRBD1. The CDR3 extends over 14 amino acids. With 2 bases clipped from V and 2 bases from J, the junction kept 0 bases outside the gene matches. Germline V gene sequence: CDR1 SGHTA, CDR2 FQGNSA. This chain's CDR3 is CASSLQGGNQPQHF. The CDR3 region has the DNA TGTGCCAGCAGCTTACAGGGGGGCAATCAGCCCCAGCATTTT.

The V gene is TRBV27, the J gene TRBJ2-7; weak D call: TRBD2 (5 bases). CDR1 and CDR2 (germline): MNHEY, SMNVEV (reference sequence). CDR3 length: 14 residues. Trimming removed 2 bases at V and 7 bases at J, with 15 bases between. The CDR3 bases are TGTGCCAGCAGTTTAGGCCTCGAACCGGGGGAGCAGTACTTC. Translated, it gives CASSLGLEPGEQYF.

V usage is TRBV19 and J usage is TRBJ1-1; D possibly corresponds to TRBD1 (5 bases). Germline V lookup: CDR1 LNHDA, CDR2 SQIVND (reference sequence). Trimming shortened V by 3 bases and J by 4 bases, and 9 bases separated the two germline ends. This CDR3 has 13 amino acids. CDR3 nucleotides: TGTGCCAGTAGTATTCAAAGGGGCACTGAAGCTTTCTTT. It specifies CASSIQRGTEAFF.

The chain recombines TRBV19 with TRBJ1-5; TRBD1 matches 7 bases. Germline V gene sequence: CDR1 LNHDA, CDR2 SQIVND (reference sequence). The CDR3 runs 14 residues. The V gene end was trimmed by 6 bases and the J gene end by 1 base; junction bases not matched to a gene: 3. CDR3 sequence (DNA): TGTGCCAGTAGCTGGGGACAGAGCAATCAGCCCCAGCATTTT. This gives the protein CASSWGQSNQPQHF.

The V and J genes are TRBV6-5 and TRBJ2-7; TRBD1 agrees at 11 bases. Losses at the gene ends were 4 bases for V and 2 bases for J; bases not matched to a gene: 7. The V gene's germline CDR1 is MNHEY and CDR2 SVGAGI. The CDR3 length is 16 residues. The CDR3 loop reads CASSSPGTGGAYEQYF. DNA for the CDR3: TGTGCCAGCAGTTCGCCCGGGACAGGGGGGGCCTACGAGCAGTACTTC.

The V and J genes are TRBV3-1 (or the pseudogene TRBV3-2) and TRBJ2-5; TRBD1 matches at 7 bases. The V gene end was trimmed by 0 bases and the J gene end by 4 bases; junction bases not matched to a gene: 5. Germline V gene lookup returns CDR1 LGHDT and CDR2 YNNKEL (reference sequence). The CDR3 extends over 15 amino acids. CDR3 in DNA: TGTGCCAGCAGCCAAGAGTCAGGGGGAAGAGAGACCCAGTACTTC. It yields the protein CASSQESGGRETQYF.

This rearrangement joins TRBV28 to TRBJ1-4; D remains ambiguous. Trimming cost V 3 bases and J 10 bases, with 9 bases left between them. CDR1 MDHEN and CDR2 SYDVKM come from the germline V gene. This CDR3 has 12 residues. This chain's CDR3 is CASSLVFGKLFF. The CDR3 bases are TGTGCCAGCAGTTTGGTTTTTGGAAAACTGTTTTTT.

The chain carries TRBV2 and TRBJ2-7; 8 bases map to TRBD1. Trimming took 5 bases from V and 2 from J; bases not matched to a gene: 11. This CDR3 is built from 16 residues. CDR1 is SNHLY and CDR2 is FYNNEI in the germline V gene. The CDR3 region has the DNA TGTGCCAGCAGTACCCTCGGACAGGGCCGCACCTACGAGCAGTACTTC. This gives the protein CASSTLGQGRTYEQYF.

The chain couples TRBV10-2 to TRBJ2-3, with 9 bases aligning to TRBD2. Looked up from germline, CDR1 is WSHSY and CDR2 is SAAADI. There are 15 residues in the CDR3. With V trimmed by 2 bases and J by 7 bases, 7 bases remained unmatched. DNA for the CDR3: TGCGCCAGCAGTGAGGGGCGCGGGGGGGCAAATACGCAGTATTTT. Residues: CASSEGRGGANTQYF.

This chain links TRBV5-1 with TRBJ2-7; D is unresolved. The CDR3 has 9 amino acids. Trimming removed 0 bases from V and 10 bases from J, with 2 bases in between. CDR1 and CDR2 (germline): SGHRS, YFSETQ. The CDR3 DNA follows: TGCGCCAGCAGCTTGGAACAGTACTTC. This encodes CASSLEQYF.

CDR3 in amino acids: CASSDSIRADSNQPQHF. The CDR3 DNA follows: TGTGCCAGCAGTGACTCGATCCGGGCCGATAGCAATCAGCCCCAGCATTTT. The rearrangement links TRBV6-4 to TRBJ1-5; D uncertain. The CDR3 runs to 17 residues. Trimming removed 0 bases at V and 0 bases at J, with 12 bases between. CDR1 and CDR2 (germline): MRHNA, SNTAGT.

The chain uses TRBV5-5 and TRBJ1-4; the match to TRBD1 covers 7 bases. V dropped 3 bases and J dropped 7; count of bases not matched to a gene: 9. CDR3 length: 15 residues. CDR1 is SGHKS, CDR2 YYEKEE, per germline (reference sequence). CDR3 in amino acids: CASSSQTGSGEKLFF. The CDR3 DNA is TGTGCCAGCAGCTCCCAGACAGGGTCCGGTGAAAAACTGTTTTTT.

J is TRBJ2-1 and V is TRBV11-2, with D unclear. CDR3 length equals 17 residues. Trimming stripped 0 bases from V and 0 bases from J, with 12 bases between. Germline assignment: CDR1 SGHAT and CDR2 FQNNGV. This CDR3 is CASSLDLSRSSYNEQFF. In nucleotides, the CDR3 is TGTGCCAGCAGCTTAGATCTATCCAGGAGCTCCTACAATGAGCAGTTCTTC.

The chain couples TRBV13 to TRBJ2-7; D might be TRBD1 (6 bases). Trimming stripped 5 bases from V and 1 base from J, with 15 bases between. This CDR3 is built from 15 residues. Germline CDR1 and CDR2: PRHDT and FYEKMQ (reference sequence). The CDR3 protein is CASSRAKQGSYEQYF. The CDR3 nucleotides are TGTGCCAGCAGCCGAGCTAAACAGGGATCCTACGAGCAGTACTTC.

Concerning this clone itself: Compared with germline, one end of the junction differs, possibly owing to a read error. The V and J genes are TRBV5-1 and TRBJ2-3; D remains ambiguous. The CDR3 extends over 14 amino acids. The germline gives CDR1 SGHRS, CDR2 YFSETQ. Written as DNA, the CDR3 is TGCGCCGGCAGCTTGGTTTCCGACCCAGATACGCAGTATTTT. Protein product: CAGSLVSDPDTQYF.